A selection of T cell receptor beta chains follows, all from one sample in a study of blood T cells in healthy people across ages. Each CDR3 protein gets one entry after TCRdb re-called the 5' RACE reads with MiXCR. The data contain about 560,000 distinct CDR3 sequences, about 25% of them singletons. The same sample was also studied in work on T cells of mothers and their children.

Sequenced material: blood. The source is a boy under 10 years old in good health. CDR3s include the opening cysteine and the closing phenylalanine or tryptophan. D genes are given only for firm matches. Not every row has a clone size; where given, it reads once, few, many or a size class.

d_call	v_call	j_call	clone_size	cdr3_nt	cdr3_aa
.	TRBV12-5	TRBJ2-7	.	TGTGCTAGTGGTTTGGTTGGCGAGCAGTACTTC	CASGLVGEQYF
.	TRBV6-2/TRBV6-3	TRBJ1-2	few	TGTGCCAGCCAGAGTCAAGCTAACTATGGCTACACCTTC	CASQSQANYGYTF
.	TRBV10-3	TRBJ2-5	.	TGTGCCATCAGTGAGCCGTTGGGAAGCGAGACCCAGTACTTC	CAISEPLGSETQYF
TRBD1	TRBV19	TRBJ2-4	.	TGTGCCAGTAGTACTTGGACAGGGGCAAATCCGATCGGATCCAAAAACATTCAGTACTTC	CASSTWTGANPIGSKNIQYF
.	TRBV24-1	TRBJ1-3	.	TGTGCCACCAGTGATTTTGGACAGACGGTTGGAAACACCATATATTTT	CATSDFGQTVGNTIYF
.	TRBV24-1	TRBJ2-3	once	TGTGCCACCAGTGACACTACGTGGGTGGGGGGCGGAGATACGCAGTATTTT	CATSDTTWVGGGDTQYF
.	TRBV10-3	TRBJ2-7	.	TGTGCCAGCGGAAAGGGTGGGGCCGAGCAGTACTTC	CASGKGGAEQYF
TRBD1	TRBV6-2/TRBV6-3	TRBJ2-7	.	TGTGCCAGCAGTTACTCGAGGACAGGGAACTCCTACGAGCAGTACTTC	CASSYSRTGNSYEQYF
.	TRBV28	TRBJ2-4	.	TGTGCCAGCAGGGAGGGGGCAGCCAAGAACATTCAGTACTTC	CASREGAAKNIQYF
.	TRBV19	TRBJ1-2	.	TGTGCCAGTAGTATAGGACCGGGAGGTTATTATGGCTACACCTTC	CASSIGPGGYYGYTF
.	TRBV4-1	TRBJ2-3	many	TGCGCCAGCAGCCAAGATGGAGGGATGGATACGCAGTATTTT	CASSQDGGMDTQYF
TRBD1	TRBV12-3/TRBV12-4	TRBJ2-1	.	TGTGCCCGCAGTACCCAGGGGGCCGTCTACAATGAGCAGTTCTTC	CARSTQGAVYNEQFF
.	TRBV20-1	TRBJ2-1	.	TGCAGTGCTAGCGTTTCCAGCTCCTACAATGAGCAGTTCTTC	CSASVSSSYNEQFF
.	TRBV14	TRBJ1-6	few	TGTGCCAGCAGCCAAGATACGGGGGATATTGATCTAAGATTCAATAATTCACCCCTCCACTTT	CASSQDTGDIDLRFNNSPLHF
.	TRBV20-1	TRBJ2-1	few	TGCAGTGCTAGAGTCCTCAGGGGAATCTACAATGAGCAGTTCTTC	CSARVLRGIYNEQFF
.	TRBV12-3/TRBV12-4	TRBJ2-7	.	TGTGCCAGCAGTTTTAGACAGGATTACGAGCAGTACTTC	CASSFRQDYEQYF
.	TRBV20-1	TRBJ2-2	.	TGCAGTGCTCCTCGACGGGAAAACACCGGGGAGCTGTTTTTT	CSAPRRENTGELFF
.	TRBV20-1	TRBJ2-5	few	TGCAGTGCTAGGACAGGCCTGGAGCAGTACTTC	CSARTGLEQYF
.	TRBV29-1	TRBJ1-4	.	TGCAGCGTTGACGGGGGGGATGAAAAACTGTTTTTT	CSVDGGDEKLFF
TRBD2	TRBV24-1	TRBJ2-5	.	TGTGCCACCCCGCTTGCGAGCGGGAGGCGCAAGACCCAGTACTTC	CATPLASGRRKTQYF
.	TRBV4-1	TRBJ2-7	few	TGCGCCAGCAGCCAGAGATTCGGGACCTACGAGCAGTACTTC	CASSQRFGTYEQYF
.	TRBV5-1	TRBJ2-6	.	TGCGCCAGCAACCTGGCCGGGGATACTGGGGCCAACGTCCTGACTTTC	CASNLAGDTGANVLTF
TRBD1	TRBV10-3	TRBJ1-2	few	TGTGCCATCAGTGAACCCGGGACAGGGAACTATGGCTACACCTTC	CAISEPGTGNYGYTF
.	TRBV20-1	TRBJ2-2	.	TGCAGTGCTAGAAAGCAGGGTCCCTTCCCGAACACCGGGGAGCTGTTTTTT	CSARKQGPFPNTGELFF
.	TRBV7-9	TRBJ2-5	.	TGTGCCAGCACCCACCCCGGGGCTGGAGAGCCGATGGGGACCCAGTACTTC	CASTHPGAGEPMGTQYF
TRBD2	TRBV12-3/TRBV12-4	TRBJ2-1	many	TGTGCCAGCAGCCCGACTAGCGGGAATGAGCAGTTCTTC	CASSPTSGNEQFF
.	TRBV7-2	TRBJ2-1	.	TGTGCCAGCAGCTTACAATGGGCGTCCTACAATGAGCAGTTCTTC	CASSLQWASYNEQFF
.	TRBV27	TRBJ2-5	few	TGTGCCAGCAGTTTAAAGGGGGGAAGACGGGAGACCCAGTACTTC	CASSLKGGRRETQYF
.	TRBV11-2	TRBJ2-1	many	TGTGCCAGCAGCTCCTCGTGGGAGAATGAGCAGTTCTTC	CASSSSWENEQFF
.	TRBV6-5	TRBJ2-7	.	TGTGCCAGCAGTTCGAGGGGGAAGGAGCAGTACTTC	CASSSRGKEQYF
.	TRBV14	TRBJ2-1	.	TGTGCCAGCAGCCCCCAAACCTGGACGGACTACAATGAGCAGTTCTTC	CASSPQTWTDYNEQFF
TRBD1	TRBV7-9	TRBJ2-5	few	TGTGCCAGCAGCGCCCAGACAGGGAAAGAGACCCAGTACTTC	CASSAQTGKETQYF
.	TRBV7-9	TRBJ1-2	.	TGTGCCAGCAGCTTAGACGGAGGGGCCTATGGCTACACCTTC	CASSLDGGAYGYTF
TRBD2	TRBV20-1	TRBJ2-7	.	TGCAGTGCTAGTACTAGCGGGGGGCTCTACGAGCAGTACTTC	CSASTSGGLYEQYF
.	TRBV11-1	TRBJ2-1	.	TGTGCCAGCAGCTTATTGGGGATGGCCTACAATGAGCAGTTCTTC	CASSLLGMAYNEQFF
.	TRBV11-2	TRBJ1-3	.	TGTGCCAGCAGTCTGTACAGGGCTGGAAACACCATATATTTT	CASSLYRAGNTIYF
.	TRBV5-1	TRBJ1-4	few	TGCGCCAGCAGCTTGAAGGAGGGAGGCGGTGAAAAACTGTTTTTT	CASSLKEGGGEKLFF
TRBD2	TRBV7-9	TRBJ2-1	.	TGTGCCAGCAGCTTAGTGGGACTAGCGGGGATCAATGAGCAGTTCTTC	CASSLVGLAGINEQFF
.	TRBV29-1	TRBJ1-1	few	TGCAGCGTTGAATACTCACGACGCATAGCTAGAGCTTTCTTT	CSVEYSRRIARAFF
.	TRBV7-2	TRBJ2-7	few	TGTGCCAGCAGCCCGCCGGGACTCTCCCTCGAGCAGTACTTC	CASSPPGLSLEQYF
TRBD2	TRBV6-6	TRBJ2-7	many	TGTGCCAGCAGTTACTTACTAGCGGGTTCCATTTACTACGAGCAGTACTTC	CASSYLLAGSIYYEQYF
TRBD1	TRBV7-2	TRBJ1-2	.	TGTGCCAGCAGTGTAGAGGGACAGGGGGCGGGTGGCTACACCTTC	CASSVEGQGAGGYTF